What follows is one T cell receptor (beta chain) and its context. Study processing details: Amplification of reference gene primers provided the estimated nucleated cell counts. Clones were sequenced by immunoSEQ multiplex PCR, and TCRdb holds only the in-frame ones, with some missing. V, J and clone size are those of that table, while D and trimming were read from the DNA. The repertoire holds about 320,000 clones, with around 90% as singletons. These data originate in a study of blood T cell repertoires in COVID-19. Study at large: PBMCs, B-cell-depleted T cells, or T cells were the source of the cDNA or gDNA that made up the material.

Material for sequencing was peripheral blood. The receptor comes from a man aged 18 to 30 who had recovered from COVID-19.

This CDR3 is CASSRSPSGSYNEQFF. CDR3 coding DNA: TGTGCCAGCAGCCGGTCCCCTAGTGGGTCCTACAATGAGCAGTTCTTC. The rearrangement uses TRBV3-1 (or the pseudogene TRBV3-2) and TRBJ2-1; D not resolved. The CDR3 covers 16 residues. Germline V gives CDR1 LGHDT, CDR2 YNNKEL (reference sequence). The V gene lost 4 bases and the J gene lost 1 base, with 14 bases spanning the gap.